Each of the 4 T cell receptor beta chains below was sequenced from the same sample in a study of blood T cell repertoires in COVID-19. The protocol was immunoSEQ multiplex PCR, while the TCRdb copy is restricted to in-frame clones and leaves out a portion. Found here are about 69,000 clones, 84% of them singletons; the top ten hold 10% to 15%. The sequenced material came from peripheral blood. The receptors stem from a man aged 50-59 years with COVID-19, enrolled during active disease.

This clone occurred once. This chain uses TRBV4-1 with TRBJ1-2, with D uncertain. Germline V gene sequence: CDR1 MGHRA, CDR2 YSYEKL. CDR3 length: 14 residues. Trimming took 4 bases from V and 2 from J, leaving 11 bases between them. The chain's CDR3 is CASSPSRINYGYTF. In DNA, the CDR3 is TGCGCCAGCAGCCCGTCCAGGATCAACTATGGCTACACCTTC.

The rearrangement joins TRBV28 to TRBJ2-3, with a possible D match to TRBD2 (5 bases). The CDR3 has 17 residues. With 7 bases removed from V and 7 bases from J, the gap between germline ends came to 27 bases. Germline V lookup: CDR1 MDHEN, CDR2 SYDVKM. In nucleotides, the CDR3 is TGTGCCAGCACCCAAGGGAGTTTATCTAAGTGGTCTTATACGCAGTATTTT. Translated, it gives CASTQGSLSKWSYTQYF.

The chain uses TRBV4-1 and TRBJ1-2; D perhaps matches TRBD1 (6 bases). This CDR3 has 17 amino acids. Trimming removed 0 bases at V and 4 bases at J, with 18 bases between. Germline V gives CDR1 MGHRA, CDR2 YSYEKL. The CDR3: CASSQDPARTVVYGYTF. CDR3 bases: TGCGCCAGCAGCCAAGATCCAGCCCGGACAGTAGTCTATGGCTACACCTTC.

This chain connects TRBV13 to TRBJ2-5, with a weak D call TRBD1 (5 bases). V was shortened by 1 base and J by 10 bases, with 13 bases between the two germline ends. The germline gives CDR1 PRHDT, CDR2 FYEKMQ (reference sequence). There are 13 residues in the CDR3. This CDR3 reads CASSLDRGLDQYF. The CDR3 DNA sequence: TGTGCCAGCAGCTTAGATAGGGGTTTGGACCAGTACTTC.